The 20 T cell receptor beta chains below all came from one sample that was sequenced in a study of T cell repertoires in cytomegalovirus infection. TCRdb re-analysed the reads in MiXCR, keeping a single row per CDR3 protein. The sample has about 180,000 distinct CDR3 sequences; approximately 18% are singletons. The specimen was CD8+ T cells from PBMCs. These receptors all come from a human donor in good health (CMV status not recorded). Some clones in this sample may be carry-over from other donors' samples.

A few counts support this clonotype. The chain links TRBV7-8 to TRBJ2-7, with 7 bases matching TRBD1. CDR1 and CDR2 (germline): SGHVS, FQNEAQ. This CDR3 is built from 14 residues. The ends lost 6 bases at V and 4 bases at J; junction bases unmatched: 9. This CDR3 reads CASRPEGAPYEQYF. CDR3 DNA sequence: TGTGCCAGCAGGCCAGAGGGGGCCCCGTACGAGCAGTACTTC.

The table lists this clonotype with a few counts. The chain joins TRBV24-1 to TRBJ2-1; unclear D gene. Germline V CDR1 and CDR2: KGHDR, SFDVKD. There are 14 residues in the CDR3. V lost 5 bases, J lost 4 bases, and 11 bases lay in between. CDR3 sequence reads: CATSGMKLYNEQFF. The CDR3 DNA is TGTGCCACCAGTGGAATGAAGCTTTACAATGAGCAGTTCTTC.

The chain's CDR3 is CAISEGEGYTF. CDR3 nucleotides: TGTGCCATCAGTGAGGGGGAGGGCTACACCTTC. The chain combines TRBV10-3 with TRBJ1-2, with no clear D. Germline CDR1 and CDR2: ENHRY and SYGVKD. The CDR3 has 11 residues. V was cut by 2 bases and J by 8 bases, with 6 bases left in between.

The rearrangement links TRBV6-5 to TRBJ1-5; D possibly corresponds to TRBD1 (5 bases). Germline V CDR1 and CDR2: MNHEY, SVGAGI. This CDR3 spans 15 amino acids. V dropped 6 bases and J dropped 3 bases, with 15 bases sitting between them. The CDR3: CASSPGPLNNQPQHF. CDR3 sequence (DNA): TGTGCCAGCAGCCCGGGACCGCTGAACAATCAGCCCCAGCATTTT.

This clonotype was found many times. This sequence joins TRBV7-2 and TRBJ2-3, with TRBD2 identical over 8 bases. J was trimmed by 2 bases and V by 8 bases; bases with no gene match: 3. CDR1 and CDR2 from the germline V gene are SGHTA and FQGNSA. This CDR3 comprises 13 residues. The CDR3: CASRGGDTDTQYF. The CDR3 nucleotides read TGTGCCAGCCGGGGGGGGGACACAGATACGCAGTATTTT.

This clonotype was seen only a few times. The chain recombines TRBV2 with TRBJ2-7; D unresolved. The CDR3 has 13 amino acids. From germline, CDR1 is SNHLY and CDR2 FYNNEI. The germline V and J ends were trimmed by 0 bases and 5 bases, with 8 bases remaining between them. CDR3 region: CASSEASSDEQYF. CDR3 sequence (DNA): TGTGCCAGCAGTGAAGCCTCGTCGGACGAGCAGTACTTC.

This clonotype was observed many times. The V and J genes are TRBV7-6 and TRBJ2-1; 12 bases are shared with TRBD2. Germline V gives CDR1 SGHVS, CDR2 FNYEAQ. The CDR3 length is 18 residues. The trim removed 1 base at V and 0 bases at J, leaving 4 bases unmatched. In nucleotides, the CDR3 is TGTGCCAGCAGCTTAGGAACTAGCGGGGGGATCTCCTACAATGAGCAGTTCTTC. Its protein is CASSLGTSGGISYNEQFF.

This clonotype appeared a few times. The V call is TRBV29-1, the J call TRBJ2-1; 7 positions agree with TRBD2. Germline V lookup: CDR1 SQVTM, CDR2 ANQGSEA. This CDR3 has 15 residues. The CDR3 nucleotides are TGCACCGGCCAAGGGTCTTCCGGGGGGTACAATGAGCAGTTCTTC. Translated, it gives CTGQGSSGGYNEQFF.

This rearrangement joins TRBV7-9 to TRBJ2-1; D is uncertain. The CDR3 extends over 13 amino acids. CDR1 is SEHNR and CDR2 is FQNEAQ in the germline V gene (reference sequence). V lost 5 bases to trimming and J lost 7 bases, with 12 bases between them. CDR3 sequence reads: CASSNRGGNEQFF. The CDR3, as DNA: TGTGCCAGCAGCAATAGAGGTGGGAATGAGCAGTTCTTC.

This chain links TRBV7-9 with TRBJ2-7; no firm D call. Per the germline V gene, CDR1 is SEHNR and CDR2 is FQNEAQ (reference sequence). V was pared by 1 base and J by 2 bases, with 15 bases between. This CDR3 region has 16 residues. DNA of the CDR3: TGTGCCAGCAGCTTAGAAGGGCTCCCTTCACCCTACGAGCAGTACTTC. Encoded protein: CASSLEGLPSPYEQYF. Full variable domain (outside the CDR3, taken from reference TRBV7-9 and TRBJ2-7): DTGVSQNPRHKITKRGQNVTFRCDPISEHNRLYWYRQTLGQGPEFLTYFQNEAQLEKSRLLSDRFSAERPKGSFSTLEIQRTEQGDSAMYLCASSLEGLPSPYEQYFGPGTRLTVT.

CDR3 loop: CASSVYSGGLGYTDTQYF. For the CDR3, the DNA is TGTGCCAGCAGTGTCTATAGCGGGGGGCTCGGATATACAGATACGCAGTATTTT. The V call is TRBV6-4, the J call TRBJ2-3, with 10 bases fitting TRBD2. The CDR3 totals 18 residues. CDR1 MRHNA and CDR2 SNTAGT come from the germline V gene. The junction had 13 bases not matched to a gene; V was cut back by 4 bases and J by 3 bases.

This clonotype was picked up a small number of times. The chain combines TRBV6-8 with TRBJ2-3, with D perhaps TRBD1 (5 bases). Germline CDR1 reads MNHGY; CDR2 reads SAAAGT. CDR3 length: 14 amino acids. V lost 2 bases, J lost 9 bases, and 15 bases lay in between. For the CDR3, the DNA is TGTGCCAGCAGTTACGGGGATGCAGGGATAACGCAGTATTTT. This encodes CASSYGDAGITQYF.

The V gene is TRBV7-6, the J gene TRBJ1-1; D call uncertain. The CDR3 sequence is 13 residues long. Trimming cost V 4 bases and J 4 bases, with 10 bases left between them. CDR1 SGHVS and CDR2 FNYEAQ come from the germline V gene. CDR3 in amino acids: CASSSGPVTEAFF. In nucleotides, the CDR3 is TGTGCCAGCAGCTCCGGCCCCGTCACTGAAGCTTTCTTT. The full variable domain, rest sourced from reference TRBV7-6 and TRBJ1-1, is GAGVSQSPRYKVTKRGQDVALRCDPISGHVSLYWYRQALGQGPEFLTYFNYEAQQDKSGLPNDRFSAERPEGSISTLTIQRTEQRDSAMYRCASSSGPVTEAFFGQGTRLTVV.

This clonotype was seen a handful of times. V gene TRBV12-3 or TRBV12-4 combines with J gene TRBJ1-1; D unclear. Between the trimmed V and J ends, which lost 4 bases and 0 bases, there was a span of 9 bases. CDR3 size: 14 residues. CDR3 sequence reads: CASSWIGLNTEAFF. The CDR3 coding sequence is TGTGCCAGCAGTTGGATCGGGCTGAACACTGAAGCTTTCTTT.

This clonotype was counted between two and nine times. This chain uses TRBV7-8 with TRBJ2-6; D is perhaps TRBD2 (5 bases). CDR3 length equals 18 residues. Germline V gene data show CDR1 as SGHVS and CDR2 as FQNEAQ. The V gene lost 5 bases and the J gene lost 0 bases, with 17 bases spanning the gap. This CDR3 reads CASSTPGVAGSGANVLTF. The CDR3 nucleotides are TGTGCCAGCAGCACCCCCGGGGTAGCCGGCTCTGGGGCCAACGTCCTGACTTTC.

The chain is built from TRBV7-2 and TRBJ2-3; 8 bases line up with TRBD1. The last part of the DNA fits TRBJ1-5 better; the J call may be wrong. CDR1 and CDR2 (germline): SGHTA, FQGNSA. The CDR3 is 14 residues long. The CDR3: CASSEDRVTDTQHF. In DNA form, the CDR3 reads TGTGCCAGCAGTGAGGACAGGGTCACAGATACGCAGCATTTT.

This clonotype showed up many times. The rearrangement joins TRBV5-1 to TRBJ2-1; D tentatively fits TRBD1 or TRBD2 (6 bases each). Trimming took 0 bases from V and 4 from J, leaving 11 bases between them. Germline-derived CDR1 and CDR2 are SGHRS and YFSETQ. The CDR3 has 15 amino acids. The CDR3 nucleotides read TGCGCCAGCAGCTTGGAGGGGGGTGCTTACAATGAGCAGTTCTTC. This codes for CASSLEGGAYNEQFF.

This clonotype came up a few times. The CDR3 bases are TGTGCCAGCAGTGCAGCCCCTGGACCGAACACTGAAGCTTTCTTT. It specifies CASSAAPGPNTEAFF. This rearrangement joins TRBV25-1 to TRBJ1-1; D is unclear. V dropped 4 bases and J dropped 1 base, with 13 bases sitting between them. CDR3 length equals 15 residues. Germline V lookup: CDR1 MGHDK, CDR2 SYGVNS.

This clonotype occurred a few times. The rearrangement joins TRBV6-2 or TRBV6-3 to TRBJ2-2; 7 positions agree with TRBD1. CDR3 length: 12 residues. The V and J ends lost 5 bases and 6 bases, in that order; junction bases with no gene match: 0. The germline V gene encodes CDR1 MNHEY and CDR2 SVGEGT. The CDR3: CASSGTAGELFF. The CDR3 DNA sequence: TGTGCCAGCAGTGGGACAGCCGGGGAGCTGTTTTTT.

This clonotype was detected ten times or more. The chain links TRBV7-2 to TRBJ2-7, with 8 bases matching TRBD1. Germline CDR1 reads SGHTA; CDR2 reads FQGNSA. CDR3 length: 16 residues. With 5 bases clipped from V and 4 bases from J, the junction kept 13 bases outside the gene matches. In DNA form, the CDR3 reads TGTGCCAGCAGCCAGGGTCGAGACAGGGGACAATACGAGCAGTACTTC. Its translation: CASSQGRDRGQYEQYF.